The T cell receptor (beta chain) under discussion was sequenced for a study of T-cell memory formation after mild COVID-19. MiXCR was run by TCRdb on the 5' RACE reads, yielding one entry per CDR3 protein. The top ten clones hold about 15% of a sample with about 130,000 distinct CDR3 sequences, 15% to 20% of them seen once. Trimming pared 5 bases from V and 0 bases from J, leaving 9 bases between. The CDR3 length is 14 residues. The V gene's germline CDR1 is SEHNR and CDR2 FQNEAQ (reference sequence). V usage is TRBV7-9 and J usage is TRBJ2-3; D is possibly TRBD1 or TRBD2 (5 bases each). The sequence was collected from an adult woman who had mild COVID-19 (a few samples of this study predate the infection). Cell type and time point are not known. Sequenced input: PBMCs or a T cell subset sorted from them (not recorded which). The CDR3 is CASSRDGSTDTQYF. CDR3 DNA sequence: TGTGCCAGCAGCCGGGACGGCAGCACAGATACGCAGTATTTT.